What follows describes a single TCR beta chain. Germline and junction disagree at one end, which may indicate a read error. The data were obtained in a study of blood T cell repertoires in COVID-19. Study-wide background: COVID-19 samples, acute and convalescent, were from the United States, Italy and Spain. PBMCs, B-cell-depleted T cells, or T cells were the source of the cDNA or gDNA that made up the material.

The CDR3 extends over 14 amino acids. CDR1 LGHDT and CDR2 YNNKEL come from the germline V gene (reference sequence). One Seattle source followed patients from active infection through their disease course. In the original analysis: Reference gene primer amplification yielded estimated nucleated cell counts. TCRdb's copy holds only in-frame clones and misses some; the assay was immunoSEQ multiplex PCR. The DNA gave D and trimming, while V, J and clone size come from that table. The table lists 150,000 or so clones, roughly 85% of them singletons, with 8% in the top ten. V and J are TRBV3-1 (or the pseudogene TRBV3-2) and TRBJ2-3, with 10 bases that match TRBD2. The origin of this receptor is a woman aged 55-75 years with COVID-19, enrolled during active disease. Sequenced: peripheral blood. In nucleotides, the CDR3 is TGTGCCAGCAGCCAAGATCCTGGACTAGCGGCCAGGCATTTT. Residues: CASSQDPGLAARHF.